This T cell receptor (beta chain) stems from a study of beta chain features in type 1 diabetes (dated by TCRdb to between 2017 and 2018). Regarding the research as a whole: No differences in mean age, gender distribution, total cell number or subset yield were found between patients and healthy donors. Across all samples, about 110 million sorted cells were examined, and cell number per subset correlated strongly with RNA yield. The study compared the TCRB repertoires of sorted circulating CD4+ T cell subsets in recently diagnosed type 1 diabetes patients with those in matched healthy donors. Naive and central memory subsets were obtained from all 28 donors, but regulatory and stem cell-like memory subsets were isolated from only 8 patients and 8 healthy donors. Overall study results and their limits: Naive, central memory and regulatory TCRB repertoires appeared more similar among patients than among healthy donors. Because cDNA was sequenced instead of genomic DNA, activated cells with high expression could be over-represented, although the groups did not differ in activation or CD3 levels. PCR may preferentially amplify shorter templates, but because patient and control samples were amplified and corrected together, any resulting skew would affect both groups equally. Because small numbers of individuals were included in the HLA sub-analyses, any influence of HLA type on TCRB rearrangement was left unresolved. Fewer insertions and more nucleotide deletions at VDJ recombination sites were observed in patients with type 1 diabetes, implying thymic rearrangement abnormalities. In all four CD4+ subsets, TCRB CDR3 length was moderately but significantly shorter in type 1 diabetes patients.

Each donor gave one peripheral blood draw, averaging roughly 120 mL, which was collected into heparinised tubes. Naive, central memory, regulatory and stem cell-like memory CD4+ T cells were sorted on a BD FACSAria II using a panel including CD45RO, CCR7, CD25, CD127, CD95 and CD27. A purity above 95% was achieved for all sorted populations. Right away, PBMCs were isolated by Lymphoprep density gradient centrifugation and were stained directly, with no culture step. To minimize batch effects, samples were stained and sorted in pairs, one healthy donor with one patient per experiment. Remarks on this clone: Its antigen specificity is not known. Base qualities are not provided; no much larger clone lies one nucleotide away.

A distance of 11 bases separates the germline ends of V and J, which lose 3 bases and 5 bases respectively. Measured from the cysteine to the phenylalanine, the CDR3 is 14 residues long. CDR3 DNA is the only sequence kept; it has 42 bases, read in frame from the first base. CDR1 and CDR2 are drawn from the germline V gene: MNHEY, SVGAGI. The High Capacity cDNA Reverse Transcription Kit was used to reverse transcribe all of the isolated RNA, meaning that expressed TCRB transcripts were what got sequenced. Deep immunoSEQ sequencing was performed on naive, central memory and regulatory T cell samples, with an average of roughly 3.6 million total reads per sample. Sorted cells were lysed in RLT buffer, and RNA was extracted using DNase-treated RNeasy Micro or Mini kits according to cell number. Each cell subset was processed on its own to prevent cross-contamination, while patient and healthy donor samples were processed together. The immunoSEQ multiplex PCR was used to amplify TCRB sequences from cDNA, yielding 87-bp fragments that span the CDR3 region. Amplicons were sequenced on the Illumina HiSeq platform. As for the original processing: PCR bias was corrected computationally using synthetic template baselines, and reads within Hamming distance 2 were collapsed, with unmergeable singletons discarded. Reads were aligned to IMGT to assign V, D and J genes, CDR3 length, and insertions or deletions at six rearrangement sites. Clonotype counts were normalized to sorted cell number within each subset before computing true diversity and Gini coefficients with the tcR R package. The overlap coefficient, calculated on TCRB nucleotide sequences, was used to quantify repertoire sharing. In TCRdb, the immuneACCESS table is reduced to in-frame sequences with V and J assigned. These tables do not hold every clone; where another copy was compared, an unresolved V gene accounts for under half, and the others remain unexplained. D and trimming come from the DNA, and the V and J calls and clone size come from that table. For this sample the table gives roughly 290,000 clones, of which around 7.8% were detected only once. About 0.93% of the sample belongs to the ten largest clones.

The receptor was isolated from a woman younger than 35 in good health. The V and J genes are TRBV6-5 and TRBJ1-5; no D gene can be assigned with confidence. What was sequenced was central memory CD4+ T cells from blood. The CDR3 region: CASSYDISDQPQHF. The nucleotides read TGTGCCAGCAGTTATGATATCTCTGATCAGCCCCAGCATTTT.